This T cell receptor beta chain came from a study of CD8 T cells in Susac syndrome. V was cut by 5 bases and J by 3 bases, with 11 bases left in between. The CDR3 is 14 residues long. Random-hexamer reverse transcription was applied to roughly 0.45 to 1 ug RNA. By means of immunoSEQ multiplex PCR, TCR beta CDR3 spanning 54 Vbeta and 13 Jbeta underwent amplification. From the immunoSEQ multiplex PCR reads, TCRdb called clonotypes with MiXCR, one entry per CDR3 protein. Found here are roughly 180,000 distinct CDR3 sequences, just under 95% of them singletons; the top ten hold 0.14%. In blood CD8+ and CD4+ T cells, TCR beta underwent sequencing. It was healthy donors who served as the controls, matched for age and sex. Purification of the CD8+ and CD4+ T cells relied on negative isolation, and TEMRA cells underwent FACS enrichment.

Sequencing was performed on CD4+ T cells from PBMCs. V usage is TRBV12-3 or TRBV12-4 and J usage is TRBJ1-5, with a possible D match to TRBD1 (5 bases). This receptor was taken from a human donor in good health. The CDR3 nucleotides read TGTGCCAGCAGTCCCGGGGGGATCAATCAGCCCCAGCATTTT. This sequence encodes CASSPGGINQPQHF.